Below are 30 T cell receptor beta chains sequenced from a single sample in a study of PD-L1 blockade in urothelial cancer. Sample time point: pretreatment peripheral blood. The method was immunoSEQ multiplex PCR; TCRdb's version includes in-frame clones alone and lacks a portion of them. The sample lists 15,000 to 20,000 clones, approximately 90% occurring once. The specimen was PBMCs, collected around atezolizumab (anti-PD-L1) treatment. The receptors were gathered from a man in his 70s with urothelial cancer.

The rearrangement uses TRBV2 and TRBJ1-4; no definite D call. This CDR3 comprises 12 residues. The V and J ends lost 8 bases and 0 bases respectively, with 4 bases between them. Per the germline V gene, CDR1 is SNHLY and CDR2 is FYNNEI. DNA for the CDR3: TGTGCCAGCGAGGCAACTAATGAAAAACTGTTTTTT. Protein: CASEATNEKLFF.

The chain combines TRBV5-1 with TRBJ2-5; the match to TRBD2 covers 7 bases. V lost 2 bases and J lost 3; bases outside the gene matches: 16. CDR3 length equals 18 residues. Germline V gene sequence: CDR1 SGHRS, CDR2 YFSETQ. In DNA, the CDR3 is TGCGCCAGCAGCTTCCTTCCAACTTCCGGACTAGAGGAAGAGACCCAGTACTTC. Amino acids: CASSFLPTSGLEEETQYF.

The chain carries TRBV7-2 and TRBJ1-1; D call uncertain. The V gene's germline CDR1 is SGHTA and CDR2 FQGNSA. With 5 bases removed from V and 5 bases from J, the gap between germline ends came to 18 bases. This CDR3 spans 15 amino acids. CDR3 nucleotide sequence: TGTGCCAGCAGCCCGGACCCGGGGTTTATGACTGAAGCTTTCTTT. Translation: CASSPDPGFMTEAFF.

V gene TRBV28 combines with J gene TRBJ2-7, with a weak D call TRBD2 (5 bases). V shed 6 bases and J shed 2 bases, with 8 bases lying between them. Germline loops: CDR1 MDHEN, CDR2 SYDVKM. The CDR3 consists of 12 residues. CDR3 in amino acids: CASRRDTYEQYF. For the CDR3, the DNA is TGTGCCAGCAGACGGGATACCTACGAGCAGTACTTC.

This clone was seen just once. The chain uses TRBV15 and TRBJ2-2, with 10 bases fitting TRBD2. After removal of 1 base from V and 5 bases from J, the junction contained 4 bases not matched to a gene. Germline values: CDR1 LNHNV, CDR2 YYDKDF (reference sequence). This CDR3 spans 16 amino acids. The CDR3 coding sequence is TGTGCCACCAGCAGAGGTACTAGCGGGGTGACCGGGGAGCTGTTTTTT. Its translation: CATSRGTSGVTGELFF.

This clone was recorded only once. The J gene is TRBJ2-7, the V gene TRBV27, with TRBD1 identical over 10 bases. V trimming: 6 bases; J trimming: 2 bases; junction bases outside the gene matches: 10. Germline V gene sequence: CDR1 MNHEY, CDR2 SMNVEV (reference sequence). CDR3 size: 16 residues. The CDR3 nucleotides are TGTGCCAGCAGACGTAACACGGGACAGGGGCCCTACGAGCAGTACTTC. Translation: CASRRNTGQGPYEQYF.

The CDR3 loop is CASSSGQGTDTQYF. The CDR3 DNA sequence: TGCGCCAGCAGCTCGGGACAGGGGACAGATACGCAGTATTTT. The chain carries TRBV5-1 and TRBJ2-3, with 10 bases identical to TRBD1. Trimming cost V 3 bases and J 3 bases; bases outside gene matches: 1. CDR1 SGHRS and CDR2 YFSETQ come from the germline V gene. The CDR3 is 14 residues long.

The chain joins TRBV7-6 to TRBJ1-1; 7 bases match TRBD1. This CDR3 has 16 residues. The germline V gene encodes CDR1 SGHVS and CDR2 FNYEAQ. After removal of 5 bases from V and 5 bases from J, the junction contained 14 bases not matched to a gene. CDR3 coding DNA: TGTGCCAGCAGCCATAGGACAGGTAAAGGAGGGACTGAAGCTTTCTTT. Protein: CASSHRTGKGGTEAFF.

CDR3 sequence reads: CASSQASLADTGELFF. The CDR3 DNA reads as TGTGCCAGCAGCCAAGCGTCACTAGCGGACACCGGGGAGCTGTTTTTT. The V call is TRBV4-2, the J call TRBJ2-2; 8 nucleotides agree with TRBD2. The CDR3 extends over 16 amino acids. Trimming took 1 base from V and 3 from J; bases not matched to a gene: 4. Germline lookup yields CDR1 LGHNA and CDR2 YNFKEQ.

The chain combines TRBV7-9 with TRBJ1-3, with D possibly being TRBD1 (6 bases). Germline CDR1 is SEHNR and CDR2 is FQNEAQ (reference sequence). V lost 4 bases and J 8 bases, leaving 12 bases between the germline ends. The CDR3 consists of 13 residues. The CDR3 DNA sequence: TGTGCCAGCAGCTACAGACAGGCGGACACCATATATTTT. This translates into CASSYRQADTIYF.

This chain joins TRBV6-1 and TRBJ2-7; 7 positions match TRBD1. The CDR3 has 15 amino acids. From germline, CDR1 is MNHNS and CDR2 SASEGT. With 4 bases clipped from V and 4 bases from J, the junction kept 10 bases outside the gene matches. The CDR3 here is CASSGIGTVQYEQYF. The CDR3 DNA sequence: TGTGCCAGCAGTGGAATTGGGACAGTTCAGTACGAGCAGTACTTC.

V usage is TRBV27 and J usage is TRBJ2-7, with no clear D. V lost 5 bases, J lost 5 bases, and 4 bases lay in between. CDR3 length: 10 amino acids. Germline values: CDR1 MNHEY, CDR2 SMNVEV (reference sequence). For the CDR3, the DNA is TGTGCCAGCAGTGCGGACGAGCAGTACTTC. It translates to CASSADEQYF.

The rearrangement joins TRBV27 to TRBJ1-6; D gene ambiguous. The CDR3 totals 15 residues. The germline V gene encodes CDR1 MNHEY and CDR2 SMNVEV (reference sequence). The ends were cut back, 5 bases at V and 3 bases at J, with 11 bases in the middle. CDR3 residues: CASSRENGYNSPLHF. CDR3 coding DNA: TGTGCCAGCAGTCGGGAGAACGGCTATAATTCACCCCTCCACTTT.

The chain uses TRBV11-2 and TRBJ2-3; 8 nucleotides agree with TRBD1. The germline gives CDR1 SGHAT, CDR2 FQNNGV. Trimming cost V 2 bases and J 6 bases; bases outside gene matches: 10. CDR3 length equals 16 residues. CDR3 protein: CASSLPQGAPRDTQYF. In nucleotides, the CDR3 is TGTGCCAGCAGCTTACCCCAGGGGGCCCCCCGGGATACGCAGTATTTT.

The chain couples TRBV5-1 to TRBJ2-7; a weak D match, TRBD2 (7 bases). The CDR3 has 14 residues. V shed 0 bases and J shed 5 bases, with 12 bases lying between them. Germline V gene lookup returns CDR1 SGHRS and CDR2 YFSETQ. CDR3 in DNA: TGCGCCAGCAGCTTGGCCCAGGGGAGGGACGAGCAGTACTTC. Translated: CASSLAQGRDEQYF. The full variable domain, with the rest looked up from reference TRBV5-1 and TRBJ2-7, is KAGVTQTPRYLIKTRGQQVTLSCSPISGHRSVSWYQQTPGQGLQFLFEYFSETQRNKGNFPGRFSGRQFSNSRSEMNVSTLELGDSALYLCASSLAQGRDEQYFGPGTRLTVT.

The chain links TRBV10-1 to TRBJ1-5; no reliable D call. Germline-derived CDR1 and CDR2 are WNHNN and SYGVQD (reference sequence). V shed 0 bases and J shed 5 bases, with 14 bases lying between them. The CDR3 length is 16 residues. CDR3 region: CASSESTRQRDQPQHF. DNA for the CDR3: TGCGCCAGCAGTGAGTCGACTCGGCAGCGAGATCAGCCCCAGCATTTT.

The V call is TRBV5-1, the J call TRBJ1-1; 8 nucleotides align to TRBD1. Trimming took 0 bases from V and 1 from J; bases not matched to a gene: 8. CDR3 length: 17 residues. Germline V gene sequence: CDR1 SGHRS, CDR2 YFSETQ. DNA of the CDR3: TGCGCCAGCAGCTTGGGGCAGGGGGCAAACGGGAACACTGAAGCTTTCTTT. This encodes CASSLGQGANGNTEAFF.

This clone has just one count. The V gene is TRBV4-1, the J gene TRBJ1-1; TRBD1 might be the D (5 bases). The CDR3 contains 15 residues. V gave up 5 bases and J gave up 3 bases, with 16 bases separating them. Germline V lookup: CDR1 MGHRA, CDR2 YSYEKL. The CDR3 here is CASSKTGDSYTEAFF. CDR3 DNA: TGCGCCAGCAGCAAGACCGGGGACTCATACACTGAAGCTTTCTTT.

CDR3 in DNA: TGTGCCAGTAGCCCGAGACAGGAACCGAACACCGGGGAGCTGTTTTTT. It yields the protein CASSPRQEPNTGELFF. This chain links TRBV19 with TRBJ2-2; tentatively, D is TRBD1 (6 bases). Trimming took off 6 bases at V and 0 bases at J, with 14 bases between the two ends. This CDR3 comprises 16 residues. Germline CDR1 is LNHDA and CDR2 is SQIVND (reference sequence).

The table lists this clone with a few counts. The genes are TRBV6-5 and TRBJ1-1, with TRBD1 identical over 7 bases. Germline CDR1 MNHEY, CDR2 SVGAGI. The CDR3 covers 15 residues. V lost 4 bases and J lost 6; bases outside the gene matches: 11. The chain's CDR3 is CASSSGQVGAAEAFF. The DNA for the CDR3 is TGTGCCAGCAGTTCAGGACAGGTTGGGGCGGCTGAAGCTTTCTTT.

This rearrangement joins TRBV10-3 to TRBJ1-1, with D perhaps TRBD1 (5 bases). This CDR3 comprises 15 residues. The V end lost 3 bases, the J end lost 4 bases, and 15 bases lay between the germline ends. Germline CDR1 and CDR2: ENHRY and SYGVKD. Here the CDR3 reads CAISDSGARSTEAFF. The CDR3 DNA reads as TGTGCCATCAGTGATTCTGGGGCGCGGAGCACTGAAGCTTTCTTT.

This clone occurred a few times. The genes are TRBV4-1 and TRBJ1-1; possible D gene TRBD1, 5 bases. V was trimmed by 2 bases and J by 0 bases, leaving 7 bases between them. The CDR3 is 14 residues long. Germline CDR1 and CDR2: MGHRA and YSYEKL. The CDR3 DNA sequence: TGCGCCAGCAGCCAATTGACAGTGAACACTGAAGCTTTCTTT. Residues: CASSQLTVNTEAFF.

The V call is TRBV6-1, the J call TRBJ1-6; TRBD1 agrees at 8 bases. The CDR3 consists of 18 residues. Germline CDR1 MNHNS, CDR2 SASEGT. The trim removed 2 bases at V and 0 bases at J, leaving 6 bases unmatched. The CDR3 nucleotides read TGTGCCAGCAGTGAAAGGTGGACAGGGAGCTCCTATAATTCACCCCTCCACTTT. Protein sequence: CASSERWTGSSYNSPLHF.

The genes are TRBV5-1 and TRBJ1-5; tentatively, D is TRBD1 (6 bases). The V gene lost 0 bases and the J gene lost 2 bases, with 6 bases spanning the gap. The CDR3 has 14 residues. Germline-derived CDR1 and CDR2 are SGHRS and YFSETQ. CDR3 DNA sequence: TGCGCCAGCAGCTTGGGGACAGGCAATCAGCCCCAGCATTTT. Its protein is CASSLGTGNQPQHF. Full variable domain (remainder filled in from reference TRBV5-1 and TRBJ1-5): KAGVTQTPRYLIKTRGQQVTLSCSPISGHRSVSWYQQTPGQGLQFLFEYFSETQRNKGNFPGRFSGRQFSNSRSEMNVSTLELGDSALYLCASSLGTGNQPQHFGDGTRLSIL.

V usage is TRBV29-1 and J usage is TRBJ1-6, with 9 nucleotides matching TRBD1. The J segment lost 7 bases and the V segment lost 6 bases, leaving 4 bases of the junction unmatched. This CDR3 spans 13 amino acids. Germline assignment: CDR1 SQVTM and CDR2 ANQGSEA. The CDR3 sequence is CSVGQGPNSPLHF. CDR3 in DNA: TGCAGCGTCGGACAGGGGCCAAATTCACCCCTCCACTTT.

This chain joins TRBV6-4 and TRBJ1-2, with D possibly TRBD1 on 6 matching bases. The V gene lost 3 bases and the J gene lost 7 bases, with 15 bases spanning the gap. The CDR3 is 14 residues long. Germline V lookup: CDR1 MRHNA, CDR2 SNTAGT. The CDR3 protein is CASSEDGTRFGYTF. The CDR3 DNA follows: TGTGCCAGCAGTGAAGACGGGACAAGATTTGGCTACACCTTC.

The chain couples TRBV11-2 to TRBJ1-6, with 8 bases lining up with TRBD1. J lost 10 bases, V lost 6 bases, and 14 bases had no gene match. Germline-derived CDR1 and CDR2 are SGHAT and FQNNGV. The CDR3 runs 16 residues. DNA for the CDR3: TGTGCCAGCAGTCGCGCCACTTCAGGGGGCAGGTCACCCCTCCACTTT. It encodes CASSRATSGGRSPLHF.

The chain uses TRBV5-4 and TRBJ1-1; maybe TRBD1 (6 bases). V was clipped by 0 bases and J by 4 bases, with 13 bases between them. Germline CDR1 SGHNT, CDR2 YYREEE (reference sequence). This CDR3 has 15 amino acids. In DNA, the CDR3 is TGTGCCAGCAGCTTGGCGGGGGGGCTGAGCACTGAAGCTTTCTTT. Translation: CASSLAGGLSTEAFF.

The CDR3 DNA sequence: TGTGCCAGCAGTGTTTTCGACAGTGGGGCCTCCCATACCCACGATACGCAGTATTTT. It specifies CASSVFDSGASHTHDTQYF. This chain links TRBV2 with TRBJ2-3; maybe TRBD1 (5 bases). The V end was cut by 4 bases, the J end by 6 bases, with 29 bases between. CDR3 size: 19 residues. Germline loops: CDR1 SNHLY, CDR2 FYNNEI.

The V call is TRBV28, the J call TRBJ2-7; D call uncertain. V lost 8 bases to trimming and J lost 3 bases, with 20 bases between them. The CDR3 loop spans 15 amino acids. Germline assignment: CDR1 MDHEN and CDR2 SYDVKM. CDR3 amino acids: CASSSPQLGGYEQYF. The CDR3 coding sequence is TGTGCCAGCTCTTCACCACAGTTGGGTGGCTACGAGCAGTACTTC.